This passage covers 9 T cell receptor beta chains from one sample sequenced in a study of T-cell reconstitution after alpha-beta-depleted transplantation in children. The authors prepared the TCRbeta library with unique molecular identifiers. TCRdb called the PCR reads again in MiXCR, with one record for every CDR3 protein. Counted here are about a million distinct CDR3 sequences, under 30% occurring once; the ten biggest clones make up roughly 31%. The sequencing here drew on PBMCs, mostly from graft donor cells, taken 360 days after TCRalphabeta/CD19-depleted stem cell transplant. The receptors derive from a boy under two years old who had a stem cell transplant for SCID, so the T cells may come from the graft donor.

This chain links TRBV6-1 with TRBJ1-6; 11 bases are a match to TRBD1. With 6 bases clipped from V and 10 bases from J, the junction kept 5 bases outside the gene matches. Germline values: CDR1 MNHNS, CDR2 SASEGT. The CDR3 is 14 amino acids. CDR3 DNA: TGTGCCAGCAGCCGGGACAGGGGGTACTCACCCCTCCACTTT. This sequence encodes CASSRDRGYSPLHF.

The chain employs TRBV29-1 and TRBJ2-5; D is uncertain. The CDR3 covers 12 residues. CDR1 is SQVTM and CDR2 is ANQGSEA in the germline V gene. Trimming left V 8 bases short and J 1 base short, with 11 bases between. CDR3 sequence (DNA): TGCAGCACCATGTGGGCCCAAGAGACCCAGTACTTC. It encodes CSTMWAQETQYF.

This clonotype was observed a few times. The CDR3: CASSLAGTPNSPLHF. In DNA form, the CDR3 reads TGTGCCAGCAGTTTAGCCGGGACACCGAATTCACCCCTCCACTTT. The chain employs TRBV12-3 or TRBV12-4 and TRBJ1-6, with a tentative D call TRBD1 (6 bases). V lost 0 bases, J lost 7 bases, and 10 bases lay in between. The CDR3 covers 15 residues.

The rearrangement uses TRBV20-1 and TRBJ2-7, with 8 positions matching TRBD2. The CDR3 spans 13 residues. Trimming took 8 bases from V and 5 from J; bases not matched to a gene: 11. The germline CDR1 and CDR2 sequences are DFQATT and SNEGSKA (reference sequence). Written as DNA, the CDR3 is TGCAGTACCCCGGGACTAGGTGTCCACGAGCAGTACTTC. Translating it yields CSTPGLGVHEQYF.

The chain is built from TRBV3-1 and TRBJ2-3; TRBD2 matches 8 bases. The germline CDR1 and CDR2 sequences are LGHDT and YNNKEL (reference sequence). Trimming cost V 4 bases and J 3 bases; bases outside gene matches: 9. The CDR3 contains 16 residues. In DNA form, the CDR3 reads TGTGCCAGCAGCCGGAGGGTAATAGCGGGGACAGATACGCAGTATTTT. Translation gives CASSRRVIAGTDTQYF.

This clonotype was detected a few times. The chain recombines TRBV12-3 or TRBV12-4 with TRBJ1-5; 11 bases match TRBD1. After removal of 6 bases from V and 5 bases from J, the junction contained 6 bases not matched to a gene. The CDR3 contains 15 residues. CDR3 sequence reads: CASRPPGQGDQPQHF. CDR3 sequence (DNA): TGTGCCAGCAGACCACCGGGACAGGGGGATCAGCCCCAGCATTTT.

The rearrangement joins TRBV11-2 to TRBJ2-1, with 9 bases aligning to TRBD1. This CDR3 has 16 residues. J lost 7 bases, V lost 5 bases, and 12 bases had no gene match. The germline gives CDR1 SGHAT, CDR2 FQNNGV. The DNA of the CDR3 is TGTGCCAGCAGCCTAACCACAGGGGGCGTCAGGAATGAGCAGTTCTTC. Translation gives CASSLTTGGVRNEQFF.

For the CDR3, the DNA is TGCAGCGCCGAGACAGTGGGCGGCACTGAAGCTTTCTTT. Its translation: CSAETVGGTEAFF. This chain uses TRBV29-1 with TRBJ1-1; TRBD1 is a possible D gene (5 bases). Germline V lookup: CDR1 SQVTM, CDR2 ANQGSEA. V lost 7 bases and J lost 4, with 16 bases in between. The CDR3 consists of 13 residues.

This rearrangement joins TRBV6-1 to TRBJ2-3; 7 nucleotides line up with TRBD2. V gave up 7 bases and J gave up 4 bases; unmatched junction bases: 14. CDR1 and CDR2 from the germline V gene are MNHNS and SASEGT. The CDR3 totals 16 residues. The CDR3 DNA sequence: TGTGCCAGCACTCTCCTGGGGGGGAGGAGCCCAGATACGCAGTATTTT. Amino acid sequence: CASTLLGGRSPDTQYF.